This T cell receptor (beta chain) was profiled in a study of T cell responses to AZD1222 COVID-19 vaccine. Points from the study as a whole: Among the donors, most were white British and more were female, and clonal diversity was possibly underestimated.

Measured with immunoSEQ multiplex PCR; TCRdb has only the in-frame clones, and not every one. The sample has around 110,000 clones; 75% to 90% are singletons. Details on this clone: Its cognate antigen is unknown.

The length of the CDR3 is 14 residues. Germline-derived CDR1 and CDR2 are SGHVS and FQNEAQ. Trimming at V came to 5 bases and at J to 8 bases, leaving 9 bases not matched to a gene. The material sequenced was peripheral blood, taken on day 0 of MenACWY control vaccination. This chain links TRBV7-8 with TRBJ1-2, with 9 positions matching TRBD1. The source of this sequence is an adult in good health. CDR3: CASSPETGGLGYTF. The CDR3, as DNA: TGTGCCAGCAGCCCCGAGACAGGGGGGCTCGGCTACACCTTC.